One and the same sample provided the 4 T cell receptor beta chains below, sequenced in a study of technical replicates of blood from a handful of donors. Profiled with immunoSEQ multiplex PCR; TCRdb holds only in-frame clones, not every one. This table holds some 15,000 clones, over 75% found once. Material for sequencing was PBMCs. The receptors originated from a human donor in good health. Some clones in this sample may be carry-over from other donors' samples.

This clone was observed once. This chain joins TRBV30 and TRBJ2-2, with TRBD1 matching over 9 bases. The CDR3 has 16 amino acids. The germline gives CDR1 GTSNPN, CDR2 SVGIG (reference sequence). V was clipped by 1 base and J by 6 bases; unmatched bases: 9. CDR3 protein: CAWSGSGTGRAGELFF. The CDR3 DNA sequence: TGTGCCTGGAGTGGCTCCGGGACAGGGAGGGCCGGGGAGCTGTTTTTT.

The chain combines TRBV5-8 with TRBJ2-1; possible D gene TRBD2, 6 bases. The CDR3 extends over 14 amino acids. V was trimmed by 4 bases and J by 5 bases, leaving 13 bases between them. Germline V gene sequence: CDR1 SGHTS, CDR2 YDEGEE. The CDR3 loop reads CASSPGGPHNEQFF. Written as DNA, the CDR3 is TGTGCCAGCAGCCCCGGAGGGCCGCACAATGAGCAGTTCTTC.

The J gene is TRBJ2-7, the V gene TRBV11-2; weak D call: TRBD2 (6 bases). The CDR3 runs 18 residues. Germline values: CDR1 SGHAT, CDR2 FQNNGV. Deletions cut 1 base from V and 0 bases from J, with 19 bases between. Here the CDR3 DNA reads TGTGCCAGCAGCTTAGGCGTTAGGCTAGCGAAATTCTCCTACGAGCAGTACTTC. Amino acid sequence: CASSLGVRLAKFSYEQYF.

This chain connects TRBV4-1 to TRBJ1-1; D unclear. V was trimmed by 1 base and J by 4 bases, leaving 4 bases between them. Looked up from germline, CDR1 is MGHRA and CDR2 is YSYEKL. The CDR3 has 12 residues. CDR3 nucleotide sequence: TGCGCCAGCAGCCAAGCATCCACTGAAGCTTTCTTT. As protein: CASSQASTEAFF.